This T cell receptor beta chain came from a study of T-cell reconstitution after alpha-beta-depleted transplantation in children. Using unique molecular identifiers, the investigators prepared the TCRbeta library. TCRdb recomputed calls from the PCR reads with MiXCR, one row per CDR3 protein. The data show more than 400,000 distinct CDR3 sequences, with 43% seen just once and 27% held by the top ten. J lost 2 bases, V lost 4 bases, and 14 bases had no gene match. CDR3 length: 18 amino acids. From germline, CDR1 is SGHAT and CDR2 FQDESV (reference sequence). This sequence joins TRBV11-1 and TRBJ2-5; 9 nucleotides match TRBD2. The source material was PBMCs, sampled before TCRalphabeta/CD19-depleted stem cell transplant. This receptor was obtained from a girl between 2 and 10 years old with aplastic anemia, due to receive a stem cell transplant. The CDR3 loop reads CASSSSMVAGVVQETQYF. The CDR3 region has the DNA TGTGCCAGCAGCTCAAGCATGGTAGCGGGAGTAGTTCAAGAGACCCAGTACTTC.